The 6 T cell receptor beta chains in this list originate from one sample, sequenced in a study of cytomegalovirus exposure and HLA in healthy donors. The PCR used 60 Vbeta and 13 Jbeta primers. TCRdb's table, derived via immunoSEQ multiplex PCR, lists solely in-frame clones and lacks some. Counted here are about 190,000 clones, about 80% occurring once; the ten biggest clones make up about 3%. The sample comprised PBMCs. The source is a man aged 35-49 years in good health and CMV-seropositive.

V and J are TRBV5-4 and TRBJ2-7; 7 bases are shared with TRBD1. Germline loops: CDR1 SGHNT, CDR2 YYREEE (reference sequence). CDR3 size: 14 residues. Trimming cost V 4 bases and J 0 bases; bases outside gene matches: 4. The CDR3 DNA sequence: TGTGCCAGCAGCCGGGGACAGCACTCCTACGAGCAGTACTTC. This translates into CASSRGQHSYEQYF.

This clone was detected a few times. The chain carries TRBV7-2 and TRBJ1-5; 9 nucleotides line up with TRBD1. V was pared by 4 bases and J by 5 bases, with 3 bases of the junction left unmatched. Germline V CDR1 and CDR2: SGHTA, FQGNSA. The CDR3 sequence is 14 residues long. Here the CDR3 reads CASSSTGGDQPQHF. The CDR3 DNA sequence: TGTGCCAGCAGCTCGACAGGGGGAGATCAGCCCCAGCATTTT.

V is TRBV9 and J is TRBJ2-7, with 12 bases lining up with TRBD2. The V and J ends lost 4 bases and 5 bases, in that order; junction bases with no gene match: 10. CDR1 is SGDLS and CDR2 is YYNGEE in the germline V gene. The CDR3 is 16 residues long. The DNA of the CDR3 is TGTGCCAGCAGCCCCCGACTAGCGGGAGCTATCCACGAGCAGTACTTC. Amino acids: CASSPRLAGAIHEQYF.

The chain's CDR3 is CASSPAAENTEAFF. The CDR3 nucleotides read TGTGCCAGCAGCCCCGCGGCAGAGAACACTGAAGCTTTCTTT. The chain combines TRBV6-6 with TRBJ1-1; no definite D call. V lost 6 bases and J 1 base, leaving 12 bases between the germline ends. In germline, CDR1 is MNHNY, CDR2 SVGAGI (reference sequence). The CDR3 runs to 14 residues.

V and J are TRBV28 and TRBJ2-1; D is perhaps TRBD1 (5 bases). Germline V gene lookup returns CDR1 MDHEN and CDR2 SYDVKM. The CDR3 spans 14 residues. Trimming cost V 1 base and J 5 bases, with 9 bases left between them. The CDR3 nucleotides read TGTGCCAGCAGTTTATCTCCAGGGCACAATGAGCAGTTCTTC. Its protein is CASSLSPGHNEQFF.

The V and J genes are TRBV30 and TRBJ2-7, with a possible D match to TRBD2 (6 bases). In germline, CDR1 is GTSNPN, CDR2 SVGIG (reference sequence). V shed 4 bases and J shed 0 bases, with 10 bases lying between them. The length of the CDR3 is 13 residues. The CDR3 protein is CAWTPGVSYEQYF. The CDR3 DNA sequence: TGTGCCTGGACCCCGGGGGTCTCCTACGAGCAGTACTTC.